Below are 21 T cell receptor beta chains sequenced from a single sample in a study of T cell responses to AZD1222 COVID-19 vaccine. Generated by immunoSEQ multiplex PCR, the TCRdb table keeps only in-frame clones and is missing some. The repertoire holds about 180,000 clones, around 90% seen once, with 1.5% to 2% in the top ten. The sample in question was peripheral blood, obtained on day 0 of AZD1222 vaccination. The receptors shown here come from an adult in good health.

This sequence joins TRBV24-1 and TRBJ2-2; D unclear. Per germline, CDR1 KGHDR and CDR2 SFDVKD. The CDR3 covers 17 residues. Trimming cost V 6 bases and J 2 bases, with 18 bases left between them. The CDR3 here is CATSPFGTTANTGELFF. In nucleotides, the CDR3 is TGTGCCACCAGTCCCTTTGGCACCACAGCTAACACCGGGGAGCTGTTTTTT.

The chain carries TRBV10-2 and TRBJ2-1; 8 bases fit TRBD1. V shed 2 bases and J 7 bases; nucleotides not matched to a gene: 7. The V gene's germline CDR1 is WSHSY and CDR2 SAAADI. The CDR3 is 15 amino acids. CDR3 loop: CASSEGTGFMNEQFF. CDR3 DNA sequence: TGCGCCAGCAGTGAGGGGACAGGATTCATGAATGAGCAGTTCTTC.

The chain uses TRBV4-2 and TRBJ1-6; possible D gene TRBD1, 5 bases. CDR1 and CDR2 from the germline V gene are LGHNA and YNFKEQ. Deletions cut 5 bases from V and 7 bases from J, with 15 bases between. CDR3 length: 15 amino acids. The chain's CDR3 is CASSTIRAGNSPLHF. CDR3 sequence (DNA): TGTGCCAGCAGCACAATCAGGGCGGGGAATTCACCCCTCCACTTT.

A remark on this clone: At one of its ends the junction is not consistent with the germline gene, which may arise from a read error. The chain couples TRBV7-7 to TRBJ2-1; no clear D. Germline CDR1 reads SSHAT; CDR2 reads FNYEAQ (reference sequence). This CDR3 has 13 amino acids. This chain's CDR3 is CASSLSPSNEQFF. CDR3 bases: TGTGCTAGCAGCTTATCACCTTCCAATGAGCAGTTCTTC.

This clone was recorded once. The CDR3 nucleotides read TGTGCCAGCAGTTACTCAGGGGACCAAGAGACCCAGTACTTC. Protein: CASSYSGDQETQYF. This chain uses TRBV6-5 with TRBJ2-5; weak D call: TRBD1 (5 bases). V was clipped by 0 bases and J by 0 bases, with 5 bases between them. CDR3 length: 14 residues. The germline V gene has CDR1 MNHEY and CDR2 SVGAGI.

For the CDR3, the DNA is TGTGCCAGCAGCTTGGACGGAGGGAGATACACCGGGGAGCTGTTTTTT. This gives the protein CASSLDGGRYTGELFF. The chain combines TRBV5-6 with TRBJ2-2, with D possibly being TRBD2 (6 bases). Germline V gene lookup returns CDR1 SGHDT and CDR2 YYEEEE. Trimming removed 0 bases from V and 3 bases from J, with 12 bases in between. The CDR3 sequence is 16 residues long. Full variable domain (outside the CDR3, taken from reference TRBV5-6 and TRBJ2-2): DAGVTQSPTHLIKTRGQQVTLRCSPKSGHDTVSWYQQALGQGPQFIFQYYEEEERQRGNFPDRFSGHQFPNYSSELNVNALLLGDSALYLCASSLDGGRYTGELFFGEGSRLTVL.

J is TRBJ2-2 and V is TRBV6-5; unclear D gene. The germline gives CDR1 MNHEY, CDR2 SVGAGI. Trimming pared 7 bases from V and 2 bases from J, leaving 14 bases between. The CDR3 loop spans 15 amino acids. The CDR3 region is CASTFLGVNTGELFF. The CDR3 bases are TGTGCCAGCACCTTTCTTGGGGTTAACACCGGGGAGCTGTTTTTT.

This chain uses TRBV27 with TRBJ2-3; 7 positions agree with TRBD2. The CDR3 length is 12 residues. V was clipped by 6 bases and J by 7 bases; unmatched bases: 4. Germline assignment: CDR1 MNHEY and CDR2 SMNVEV (reference sequence). CDR3 in DNA: TGTGCCAGCAGGGGGGGGTGGAATACGCAGTATTTT. Translating it yields CASRGGWNTQYF.

V is TRBV24-1 and J is TRBJ2-1, with 9 positions matching TRBD1. The CDR3 covers 15 residues. Germline-derived CDR1 and CDR2 are KGHDR and SFDVKD. The V and J ends lost 5 bases and 3 bases, in that order; junction bases with no gene match: 4. CDR3 coding DNA: TGTGCCACCAGTGGAGACAGGGGGTTCTACAATGAGCAGTTCTTC. Translation gives CATSGDRGFYNEQFF.

This chain links TRBV2 with TRBJ2-7; 11 bases align to TRBD2. Germline trimming cut 5 bases from V and 7 bases from J; bases unmatched to any gene: 13. The CDR3 loop spans 16 amino acids. Germline-derived CDR1 and CDR2 are SNHLY and FYNNEI. The chain's CDR3 is CASSKILAGGNGEQYF. The CDR3, as DNA: TGTGCCAGCAGTAAGATCTTAGCGGGAGGGAACGGGGAGCAGTACTTC.

The chain combines TRBV6-5 with TRBJ2-1, with 7 positions matching TRBD2. This CDR3 is built from 15 residues. Germline V CDR1 and CDR2: MNHEY, SVGAGI. Losses at the gene ends were 6 bases for V and 5 bases for J; bases not matched to a gene: 10. In nucleotides, the CDR3 is TGTGCCAGCAGCACCCCTAGCGGCGGGAACAATGAGCAGTTCTTC. Its translation is CASSTPSGGNNEQFF.

This chain joins TRBV4-2 and TRBJ2-3; D is possibly TRBD2 (5 bases). The CDR3 length is 14 residues. Trimming took 5 bases from V and 1 from J, leaving 10 bases between them. The germline CDR1 and CDR2 sequences are LGHNA and YNFKEQ. The CDR3, as DNA: TGTGCCAGCAGCTATCTCGGGGGCACAGATACGCAGTATTTT. Translated: CASSYLGGTDTQYF.

This chain connects TRBV30 to TRBJ1-5; D remains ambiguous. In germline, CDR1 is GTSNPN, CDR2 SVGIG (reference sequence). CDR3 size: 16 residues. V lost 3 bases, J lost 4 bases, and 19 bases lay in between. DNA for the CDR3: TGTGCCTGGAGCCCCTTTAAAGGCGGTTGGAATCAGCCCCAGCATTTT. Protein product: CAWSPFKGGWNQPQHF.

The rearrangement links TRBV6-1 to TRBJ1-5; unclear D gene. Trimming pared 2 bases from V and 4 bases from J, leaving 6 bases between. CDR1 and CDR2 (germline): MNHNS, SASEGT. The CDR3 has 13 amino acids. CDR3 in amino acids: CASSESGNQPQHF. CDR3 in DNA: TGTGCCAGCAGTGAATCGGGAAATCAGCCCCAGCATTTT.

This clone was detected once. J is TRBJ1-5 and V is TRBV19; D uncertain. This CDR3 is built from 15 residues. V was cut by 8 bases and J by 0 bases, with 14 bases left in between. The germline V gene encodes CDR1 LNHDA and CDR2 SQIVND (reference sequence). In DNA form, the CDR3 reads TGTGCCAGTGTCTCGCGATATTATAGCAATCAGCCCCAGCATTTT. Translated, it gives CASVSRYYSNQPQHF.

The chain has TRBV19 and TRBJ2-1, with TRBD1 matching over 7 bases. Trimming removed 5 bases from V and 10 bases from J; junction bases left unmatched: 17. Germline V gene lookup returns CDR1 LNHDA and CDR2 SQIVND (reference sequence). The CDR3 contains 16 residues. CDR3 sequence reads: CASSGDRVSAGSEQFF. CDR3 in DNA: TGTGCCAGTAGTGGAGACAGGGTTTCAGCAGGAAGCGAGCAGTTCTTC.

This clone was seen a single time. The CDR3 nucleotides read TGTGCCAGCAGTGCAGGGCCCTCTGGAAACACCATATATTTT. Translating gives CASSAGPSGNTIYF. The chain has TRBV25-1 and TRBJ1-3, with a tentative D call TRBD1 (5 bases). V was trimmed by 4 bases and J by 0 bases, leaving 7 bases between them. The CDR3 runs to 14 residues. CDR1 MGHDK and CDR2 SYGVNS come from the germline V gene.

The chain recombines TRBV6-2 or TRBV6-3 with TRBJ2-2; 7 positions agree with TRBD1. The CDR3 is 17 residues long. The junction had 6 bases not matched to a gene; V was cut back by 2 bases and J by 0 bases. Germline V lookup: CDR1 MNHEY, CDR2 SVGEGT. The chain's CDR3 is CASSYERDRANTGELFF. DNA for the CDR3: TGTGCCAGCAGTTACGAACGGGACAGAGCGAACACCGGGGAGCTGTTTTTT.

The rearrangement links TRBV5-4 to TRBJ2-1, with 11 positions matching TRBD2. V was pared by 6 bases and J by 3 bases, with 5 bases of the junction left unmatched. The length of the CDR3 is 15 residues. Germline V gene lookup returns CDR1 SGHNT and CDR2 YYREEE (reference sequence). CDR3 sequence: CASTLLAGDYNEQFF. The DNA for the CDR3 is TGTGCCAGCACCCTACTAGCGGGGGACTACAATGAGCAGTTCTTC.

This rearrangement joins TRBV28 to TRBJ1-1; a possible D gene is TRBD1 (5 bases). Germline CDR1 MDHEN, CDR2 SYDVKM. This CDR3 has 16 amino acids. V shed 4 bases and J shed 3 bases, with 18 bases lying between them. The DNA of the CDR3 is TGTGCCAGCAGTTCGGGGGGAATCGGGAAGGACACTGAAGCTTTCTTT. It codes for CASSSGGIGKDTEAFF.

Concerning this clone: Other DNA sequences in the sample encode the same CDR3. The rearrangement links TRBV7-9 to TRBJ1-2; D might be TRBD1 (6 bases). This CDR3 contains 14 residues. Germline V CDR1 and CDR2: SEHNR, FQNEAQ (reference sequence). Between the trimmed V and J ends, which lost 0 bases and 2 bases, there was a span of 7 bases. CDR3 bases: TGTGCCAGCAGCTTAGCGGGGGCCAACTATGGCTACACCTTC. This gives the protein CASSLAGANYGYTF.